The present T cell receptor (beta chain) was sequenced within a study of regulatory T cells in long-lasting Graves disease. Broader study findings: The analysis examined peripheral blood only and excluded thyroid tissue. Patients with persistent disease showed a bias toward TRBV28, TRBJ1-2 and TRBJ2-5.

Germline V gene sequence: CDR1 SGHAT, CDR2 FQDESV (reference sequence). The CDR3 has 14 amino acids. V was shortened by 5 bases and J by 1 base, with 12 bases between the two germline ends. Investigators prepared the TCR beta libraries by applying iRepertoire HTBI primers and Arm-PCR of CDR3 regions. In TCRdb, the multiplex PCR reads were re-called with MiXCR into one record per CDR3 protein. Seen here are 500,000 to 800,000 distinct CDR3 sequences, 30% observed once, and the top ten hold roughly 46%. This sample's time point: persistent/refractory GD, antithyroid drugs over 5 years with positive TRAb. Scientists built the TCR library using RNA that was extracted from PBMCs. From each patient, roughly 9 milliliters of peripheral blood was drawn and collected into an EDTA anticoagulant tube. As regards this clonotype: What it recognizes is unknown.

The TCR sequence derives from a female donor with Graves disease. This chain uses TRBV11-1 with TRBJ2-7; D may be TRBD2 (6 bases). The starting material was peripheral blood mononuclear cells (PBMCs), obtained when the disease was refractory, from a patient treated with antithyroid drugs. The CDR3 region is CASSPRDWSYEQYF. DNA for the CDR3: TGTGCCAGCAGCCCCCGGGACTGGTCCTACGAGCAGTACTTC. Filled out from reference TRBV11-1 and TRBJ2-7, the complete variable domain reads EAEVAQSPRYKITEKSQAVAFWCDPISGHATLYWYRQILGQGPELLVQFQDESVVDDSQLPKDRFSAERLKGVDSTLKIQPAELGDSAMYLCASSPRDWSYEQYFGPGTRLTVT.